This T cell receptor beta chain was captured in a study of control samples from healthy donors and cancer patients. Trimming stripped 7 bases from V and 3 bases from J, with 12 bases between. CDR1 and CDR2 (germline): SGHNT, YENEEA. This CDR3 has 14 residues. Generated by immunoSEQ multiplex PCR, the TCRdb table keeps only in-frame clones and is missing some. The sample has about 180,000 clones, around 94% seen once. The sample taken for sequencing was blood. This clonotype was sampled from a woman in her late teens or twenties in good health. V is TRBV11-3 and J is TRBJ2-2, with D perhaps matching TRBD1 (5 bases). The CDR3 nucleotides are TGTGCCAGCACAGGGCAGGTCTACACCGGGGAGCTGTTTTTT. Encoded protein: CASTGQVYTGELFF. The whole variable domain, remainder taken from reference TRBV11-3 and TRBJ2-2, is EAGVVQSPRYKIIEKKQPVAFWCNPISGHNTLYWYLQNLGQGPELLIRYENEEAVDDSQLPKDRFSAERLKGVDSTLKIQPAELGDSAVYLCASTGQVYTGELFFGEGSRLTVL.